This T cell receptor beta chain emerged from a study of T cell repertoires in aging, cancer and after chemotherapy. Overall study: Six age groups, ranging from 30 or younger to 70 or older, included the donors.

Germline assignment: CDR1 SGHTA and CDR2 FQGNSA. Between the trimmed V and J ends, which lost 5 bases and 2 bases, there was a span of 13 bases. This CDR3 comprises 15 residues. Findings and limits, study-wide: Compared with age-matched healthy donors, untreated hematological or solid cancer patients showed higher blood TCR clonality.

Rearranged V-D-J TRB sequences were amplified with a mixed TRB-A/B primer pool. TCRdb re-called the multiplex PCR reads with MiXCR, one entry per CDR3 protein. The sample yields some 1,600 distinct CDR3 sequences, about 22% seen once. Amplification of TCR beta used genomic DNA extracted from peripheral blood. Sample share makes this clonotype medium-sized. No antigen is known for it. Sequencing input: blood. This clonotype was obtained from a human donor with a solid tumor. V is TRBV7-2 and J is TRBJ2-1; D perhaps matches TRBD1 (5 bases). CDR3 region: CASSLRQTTYNEQFF. CDR3 coding DNA: TGTGCCAGCAGCCTCCGACAGACGACCTACAATGAGCAGTTCTTC.